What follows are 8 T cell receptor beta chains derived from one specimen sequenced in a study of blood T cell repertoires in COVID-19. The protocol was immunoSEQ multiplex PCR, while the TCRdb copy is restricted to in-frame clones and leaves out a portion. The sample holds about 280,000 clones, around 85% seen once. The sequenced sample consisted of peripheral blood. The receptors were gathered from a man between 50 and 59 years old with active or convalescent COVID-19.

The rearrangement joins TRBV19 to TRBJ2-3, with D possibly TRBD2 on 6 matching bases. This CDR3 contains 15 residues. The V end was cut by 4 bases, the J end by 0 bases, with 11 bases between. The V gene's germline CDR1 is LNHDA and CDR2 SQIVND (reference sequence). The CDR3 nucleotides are TGTGCCAGTAGTACCGGACTATTTAGCACAGATACGCAGTATTTT. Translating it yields CASSTGLFSTDTQYF.

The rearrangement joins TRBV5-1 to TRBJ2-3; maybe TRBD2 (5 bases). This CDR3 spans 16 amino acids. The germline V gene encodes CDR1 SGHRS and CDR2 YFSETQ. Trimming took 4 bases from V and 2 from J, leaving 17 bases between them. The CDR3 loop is CASSLGDSGYTDTQYF. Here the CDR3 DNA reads TGCGCCAGCAGCCTGGGAGACTCGGGGTACACAGATACGCAGTATTTT.

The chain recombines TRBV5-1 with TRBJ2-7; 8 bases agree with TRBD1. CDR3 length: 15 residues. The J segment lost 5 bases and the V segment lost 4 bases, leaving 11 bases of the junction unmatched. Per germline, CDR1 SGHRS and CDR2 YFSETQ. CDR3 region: CASSRRPGDRNEQYF. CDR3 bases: TGCGCCAGCAGCCGGCGGCCTGGGGACAGGAACGAGCAGTACTTC.

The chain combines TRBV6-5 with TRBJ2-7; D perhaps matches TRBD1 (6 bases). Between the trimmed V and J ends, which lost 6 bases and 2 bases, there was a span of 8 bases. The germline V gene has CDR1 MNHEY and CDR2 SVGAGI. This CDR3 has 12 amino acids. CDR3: CASSGQTYEQYF. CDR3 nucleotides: TGTGCCAGCAGCGGACAGACCTACGAGCAGTACTTC.

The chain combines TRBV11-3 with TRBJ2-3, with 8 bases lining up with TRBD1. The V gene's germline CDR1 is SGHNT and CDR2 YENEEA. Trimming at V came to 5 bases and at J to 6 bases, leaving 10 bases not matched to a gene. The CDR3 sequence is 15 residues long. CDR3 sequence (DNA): TGTGCCAGCAGCGCGTCAGGGGGCGCGTTGGATACGCAGTATTTT. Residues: CASSASGGALDTQYF.

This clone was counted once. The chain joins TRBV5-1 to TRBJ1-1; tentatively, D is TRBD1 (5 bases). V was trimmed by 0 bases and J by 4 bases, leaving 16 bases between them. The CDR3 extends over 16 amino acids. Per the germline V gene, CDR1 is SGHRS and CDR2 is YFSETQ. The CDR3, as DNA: TGCGCCAGCAGCTTGGGAGCCCAGGGAGGGAGCACTGAAGCTTTCTTT. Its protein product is CASSLGAQGGSTEAFF.

This CDR3 is CASSSSVVGGPSETQYF. CDR3 sequence (DNA): TGTGCCAGCAGCTCGAGTGTCGTGGGAGGGCCCTCTGAGACCCAGTACTTC. The rearrangement links TRBV5-6 to TRBJ2-5, with 7 bases aligning to TRBD2. Germline CDR1 SGHDT, CDR2 YYEEEE. This CDR3 is built from 17 residues. J was trimmed by 5 bases and V by 3 bases; bases with no gene match: 16.

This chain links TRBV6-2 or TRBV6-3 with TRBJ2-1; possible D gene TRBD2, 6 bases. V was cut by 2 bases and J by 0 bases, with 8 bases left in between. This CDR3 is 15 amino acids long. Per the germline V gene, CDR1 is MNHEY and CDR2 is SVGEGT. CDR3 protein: CASSYRGNSYNEQFF. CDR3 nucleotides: TGTGCCAGCAGTTACCGCGGGAACTCCTACAATGAGCAGTTCTTC.